These T cell receptor beta chains were read from a single sample in a study of cytomegalovirus exposure and HLA in healthy donors. Sequenced by immunoSEQ multiplex PCR; TCRdb stores in-frame clones only, minus some. Seen here are hundreds of thousands of clones, under 80% observed once, and the top ten hold less than 2%. What was sequenced was PBMCs. The receptor set was obtained from a young woman in good health and CMV-seronegative. Each CDR3 is given with its conserved first and last residue. D genes are given only for firm matches. Size is omitted from some rows. Given values are once, few, many or a class for expanded clones.

TRBV27,12,NA,TRBJ1-5,NA,TGTGCCAGCAGTCCCTACAATCAGCCCCAGCATTTT,CASSPYNQPQHF
TRBV11-1,17,NA,TRBJ2-2,TRBD2,TGTGCCAGCAGCCAAACGGGAGGCCACTCGAACACCGGGGAGCTGTTTTTT,CASSQTGGHSNTGELFF
TRBV7-3,19,NA,TRBJ2-2,TRBD1,TGTGCCAGCAGCTTACCCCAGGCATTGGGGACAGTCAACACCGGGGAGCTGTTTTTT,CASSLPQALGTVNTGELFF
TRBV7-9,13,NA,TRBJ1-2,NA,TGTGCCAGCAGCCCGCCCGGGAACTATGGCTACACCTTC,CASSPPGNYGYTF
TRBV5-6,15,NA,TRBJ1-6,TRBD1,TGTGCCAGCGGCCCTCCGGGACAGGGGCTTTCACCCCTCCACTTT,CASGPPGQGLSPLHF
TRBV7-8,16,NA,TRBJ1-3,TRBD1,TGTGCCAGCAGCCGGACAGGAGCGATCTCTGGAAACACCATATATTTT,CASSRTGAISGNTIYF
TRBV6-1,13,NA,TRBJ1-2,NA,TGTGCCAGCAGCCAAGCGGGTGGCTATGGCTACACCTTC,CASSQAGGYGYTF
TRBV10-1,16,NA,TRBJ1-5,NA,TGCGCCAGCAGAAGACGGGTTAATGAGGTAAATCAGCCCCAGCATTTT,CASRRRVNEVNQPQHF
TRBV5-1,16,NA,TRBJ1-2,TRBD1,TGCGCCAGCAGCCCTAGGACAGGGGCTCTTAACTATGGCTACACCTTC,CASSPRTGALNYGYTF
TRBV7-3,14,NA,TRBJ2-1,NA,TGTGCCAGCAGCTCTAGGGACTTCTACAATGAGCAGTTCTTC,CASSSRDFYNEQFF
TRBV2,15,NA,TRBJ2-1,TRBD2,TGTGCCAGCAGTGATTGGCGGGGGGCTTACAATGAGCAGTTCTTC,CASSDWRGAYNEQFF
TRBV11-3,14,NA,TRBJ2-2,NA,TGTGCCAGCAGCCACATACAGGGTTCGGGGGAGCTGTTTTTT,CASSHIQGSGELFF
TRBV7-9,18,few,TRBJ2-7,TRBD2,TGTGCCAGCAGCACCGAGGCCCTTAGCGGGAGGCGGTTCTACGAGCAGTACTTC,CASSTEALSGRRFYEQYF
TRBV9,15,NA,TRBJ2-7,TRBD1,TGTGCCAGCAGCCTAAGGGACAGTAAGGCCTACGAGCAGTACTTC,CASSLRDSKAYEQYF
TRBV4-1,17,NA,TRBJ2-1,TRBD2,TGCGCCAGCAGCCAAGAAGAGCTAGCGGGAGTTAGGGATGAGCAGTTCTTC,CASSQEELAGVRDEQFF
TRBV29-1,12,NA,TRBJ1-2,NA,TGCAGCGTTGGTTCCAATGGATCAGGAAACACCTTC,CSVGSNGSGNTF
TRBV6-1,15,few,TRBJ1-1,NA,TGTGCCAGCAGTGAAGATCCCGACATGAACACTGAAGCTTTCTTT,CASSEDPDMNTEAFF
TRBV27,15,few,TRBJ1-1,NA,TGTGCCAGCAGTTTAGGGGCAGGGCAGAACACTGAAGCTTTCTTT,CASSLGAGQNTEAFF
TRBV6-4,16,NA,TRBJ2-3,TRBD2,TGTGCCAGCAGTGACCGGGGGGGGGCCAGCACAGATACGCAGTATTTT,CASSDRGGASTDTQYF
TRBV6-6,13,NA,TRBJ2-5,TRBD2,TGTGCCAGCAACTCGGGGGGGCAAGAGACCCAGTACTTC,CASNSGGQETQYF
TRBV5-4,16,few,TRBJ1-3,TRBD1,TGTGCCAGCAGCCAAGGACAGGGTGATGGTGGAAACACCATATATTTT,CASSQGQGDGGNTIYF
TRBV6-5,14,few,TRBJ2-2,NA,TGTGCCAGCAATAACAGGGCGAACACCGGGGAGCTGTTTTTT,CASNNRANTGELFF
TRBV9,16,NA,TRBJ2-3,NA,TGTGCCAGCAGCTCACACGCGGGTAGAGGGCCAGATACGCAGTATTTT,CASSSHAGRGPDTQYF
TRBV6-1,15,NA,TRBJ1-4,NA,TGTGCCAGCAGTAACGGGCCGGGAAATAACGAAAAACTGTTTTTT,CASSNGPGNNEKLFF
TRBV25-1,15,NA,TRBJ1-2,NA,TGTGCCAGCAGTCCCATTGGGCAGAGCCCCTATGGCTACACCTTC,CASSPIGQSPYGYTF
TRBV5-1,14,few,TRBJ2-7,NA,TGCGCCAGCAGCTTAGGCGGGGGCCCCAATGAGCAGTACTTC,CASSLGGGPNEQYF
TRBV30,14,NA,TRBJ1-6,TRBD1,TGTGCCTGGAGTTCGGGACAGGGTAATTCACCCCTCCACTTT,CAWSSGQGNSPLHF
TRBV27,16,NA,TRBJ1-1,TRBD1,TGTGCCAGCAGTTTACTACAACAGGGGGCGGGCACTGAAGCTTTCTTT,CASSLLQQGAGTEAFF
TRBV11-3,12,NA,TRBJ1-2,NA,TGTGCCAGCAGCTTAGGTTCAGATGGCTACACCTTC,CASSLGSDGYTF
TRBV6-6,15,NA,TRBJ2-1,TRBD2,TGTGCCAGCAGGTACCTCGCGGGAGCCCGGCATGAGCAGTTCTTC,CASRYLAGARHEQFF
TRBV29-1,14,few,TRBJ2-6,NA,TGCAGCGCTAGTGACAGGTTTGGGGCCAACGTCCTGACTTTC,CSASDRFGANVLTF
TRBV4-1,16,NA,TRBJ1-3,TRBD1,TGCGCCAGCAGCCAAGAGGACAGGGGGACTGGAAACACCATATATTTT,CASSQEDRGTGNTIYF
TRBV4-1,15,NA,TRBJ2-3,TRBD2,TGTGCCAGCAGCCCAGCGGGGTCAATTATCGATACGCAGTATTTT,CASSPAGSIIDTQYF
TRBV6-1,15,NA,TRBJ1-3,NA,TGTGCCAGCAGTCCCACAGGGATCTCTGGAAACACCATATATTTT,CASSPTGISGNTIYF
TRBV7-9,14,NA,TRBJ1-1,TRBD1,TGTGCCAGCAGCCAAACGACAGGGGTAACTGAAGCTTTCTTT,CASSQTTGVTEAFF
TRBV11-3,13,NA,TRBJ2-3,NA,TGTGCCAGCAGCTTCACTAGAGTGGATACGCAGTATTTT,CASSFTRVDTQYF
TRBV7-9,17,once,TRBJ1-2,TRBD1,TGTGCCAGCAGCCTGGACAGGGGGCGTCCCAGCAACTATGGCTACACCTTC,CASSLDRGRPSNYGYTF
TRBV27,16,NA,TRBJ2-3,TRBD2,TGTGCCAGCAGCTATCTAGCGGGGGGGCGGACAGATACGCAGTATTTT,CASSYLAGGRTDTQYF
TRBV5-1,14,NA,TRBJ1-2,TRBD1,TGCGCCAGCAGCTCAAACCGGGACAGGGAAGGCTACACCTTC,CASSSNRDREGYTF
TRBV29-1,15,NA,TRBJ2-5,NA,TGCAGCGTTGGGGGGAGGGGGTTCCCGCAAGAGACCCAGTACTTC,CSVGGRGFPQETQYF
TRBV2,15,NA,TRBJ2-2,TRBD1,TGTGCCAGCAGACCACTGCCAGGGGGCGGAGGGGAGCTGTTTTTT,CASRPLPGGGGELFF
TRBV18,15,NA,TRBJ2-7,TRBD1,TGTGCCAGCTCACAGGACAGGGGTGGCTCCTACGAGCAGTACTTC,CASSQDRGGSYEQYF
TRBV2,17,NA,TRBJ2-6,NA,TGTGTCAGCAGTGACTACGATAACCGCTCTGGGGCCAACGTCCTGACTTTC,CVSSDYDNRSGANVLTF
TRBV18,15,NA,TRBJ1-1,TRBD1,TGTGCCAGCTCACGGGGGGACAGGGGAAACACTGAAGCTTTCTTT,CASSRGDRGNTEAFF
TRBV9,14,few,TRBJ1-1,NA,TGTGCCAGCAGCCCCCGACAAGGGGACACTGAAGCTTTCTTT,CASSPRQGDTEAFF
TRBV4-2,14,NA,TRBJ2-2,TRBD1,TGTGCCAGCAGCCGTGACAGGGGCCCCGGGGAGCTGTTTTTT,CASSRDRGPGELFF
TRBV13,17,NA,TRBJ2-3,TRBD2,TGTGCCAGCAGCTCCCCCCAAGCGGGGGGCCGGGCAGATACGCAGTATTTT,CASSSPQAGGRADTQYF
TRBV5-6,14,NA,TRBJ2-2,NA,TGTGCCAGCAGCGCCGGGTGGAACACCGGGGAGCTGTTTTTT,CASSAGWNTGELFF
TRBV6-1,17,NA,TRBJ2-3,TRBD2,TGTGCCAGCAGTGAATGGGTTAGCGGGGCACCCACAGATACGCAGTATTTT,CASSEWVSGAPTDTQYF